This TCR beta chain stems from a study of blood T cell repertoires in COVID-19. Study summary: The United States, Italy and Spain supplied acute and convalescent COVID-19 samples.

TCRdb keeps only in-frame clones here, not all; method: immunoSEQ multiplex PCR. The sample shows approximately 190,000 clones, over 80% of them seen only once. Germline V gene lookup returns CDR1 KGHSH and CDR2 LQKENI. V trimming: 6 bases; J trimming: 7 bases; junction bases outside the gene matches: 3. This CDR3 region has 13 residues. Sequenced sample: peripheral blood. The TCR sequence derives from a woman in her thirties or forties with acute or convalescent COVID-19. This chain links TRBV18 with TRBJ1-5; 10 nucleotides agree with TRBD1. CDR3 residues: CASSGTGDQPQHF. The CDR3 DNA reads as TGTGCCAGCTCGGGGACAGGGGACCAGCCCCAGCATTTT.